This TCR beta chain was obtained from a study of T cells in Graves' hyperthyroidism and ophthalmopathy. V shed 7 bases, J shed 5 bases, and the junction held 6 bases outside the gene matches. The germline V gene encodes CDR1 LNHDA and CDR2 SQIVND (reference sequence). The CDR3 is 13 amino acids. Using RNA transcripts as the source, TCR beta CDR3 regions were amplified. Initially, a first-round RT-PCR of the TCR CDR3 employed the HTBI primer set. One entry per CDR3 protein, called by TCRdb with MiXCR from the multiplex PCR reads. Of about 200,000 distinct CDR3 sequences detected, around a sixth appear once; the ten largest clones hold over 45%. This clonotype was counted a few times.

This chain links TRBV19 with TRBJ2-3; 7 bases align to TRBD2. This TCR was sampled from a woman aged 50 to 60 with Graves' hyperthyroidism. Input material: blood. CDR3 in amino acids: CASIGGRRDTQYF. In nucleotides, the CDR3 is TGTGCCAGTATCGGCGGGAGAAGAGATACGCAGTATTTT. Based on the CDR3 plus reference TRBV19 and TRBJ2-3, the full variable domain is DGGITQSPKYLFRKEGQNVTLSCEQNLNHDAMYWYRQDPGQGLRLIYYSQIVNDFQKGDIAEGYSVSREKKESFPLTVTSAQKNPTAFYLCASIGGRRDTQYFGPGTRLTVL.